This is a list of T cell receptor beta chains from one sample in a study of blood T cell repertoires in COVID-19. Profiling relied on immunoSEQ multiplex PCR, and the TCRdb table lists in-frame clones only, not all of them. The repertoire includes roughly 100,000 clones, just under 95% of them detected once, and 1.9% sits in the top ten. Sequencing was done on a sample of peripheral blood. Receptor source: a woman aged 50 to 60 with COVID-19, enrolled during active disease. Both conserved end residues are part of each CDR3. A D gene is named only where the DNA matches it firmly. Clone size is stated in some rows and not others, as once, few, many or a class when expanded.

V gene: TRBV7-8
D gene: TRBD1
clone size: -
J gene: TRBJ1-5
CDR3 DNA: TGTGCCAGCAGCTTAGCGGGGGACAGGGGGATTTTTAGCAATCAGCCCCAGCATTTT
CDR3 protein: CASSLAGDRGIFSNQPQHF

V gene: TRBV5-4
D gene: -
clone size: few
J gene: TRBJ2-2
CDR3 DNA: TGTGCCAGCAGCCAAGTACAGGGAACCCGCGGGGAGCTGTTTTTT
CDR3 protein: CASSQVQGTRGELFF

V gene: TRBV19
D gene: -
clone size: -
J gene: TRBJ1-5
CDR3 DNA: TGTGCCAGTAGTACGACAGTATATAGCAATCAGCCCCAGCATTTT
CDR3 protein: CASSTTVYSNQPQHF

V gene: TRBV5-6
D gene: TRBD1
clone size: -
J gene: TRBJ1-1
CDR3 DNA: TGTGCCAGCAGCCCGGGGACAGCGAACACTGAAGCTTTCTTT
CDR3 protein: CASSPGTANTEAFF

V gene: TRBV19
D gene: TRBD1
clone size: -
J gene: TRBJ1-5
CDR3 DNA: TGTGCCAGTAGTCCGCATACAGGGGGGCCCTTGGCTCAGCCCCAGCATTTT
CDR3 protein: CASSPHTGGPLAQPQHF

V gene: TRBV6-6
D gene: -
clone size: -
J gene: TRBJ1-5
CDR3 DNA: TGTGCCAGCAGTCCCCCCGCAGGGGCTCTTAATCAGCCCCAGCATTTT
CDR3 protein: CASSPPAGALNQPQHF

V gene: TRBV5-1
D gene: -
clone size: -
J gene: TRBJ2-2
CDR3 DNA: TGCGCCAGCAGCCTAAGGATACAGGATGCCACCGGGGAGCTGTTTTTT
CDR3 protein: CASSLRIQDATGELFF

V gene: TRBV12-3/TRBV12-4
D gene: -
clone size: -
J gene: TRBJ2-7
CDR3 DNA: TGTGCCAGCAGTTTGGGCAGTACGGACGAGCAGTACTTC
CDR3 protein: CASSLGSTDEQYF

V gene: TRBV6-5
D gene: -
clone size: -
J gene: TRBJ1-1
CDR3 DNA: TGTGCCAGCAGTTACAGTCCAGGGAGGGAAGCTTTCTTT
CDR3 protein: CASSYSPGREAFF

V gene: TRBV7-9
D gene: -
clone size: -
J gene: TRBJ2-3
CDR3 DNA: TGTGCCAGCAGCCCCCCCGGTTTGCTCACAGATACGCAGTATTTT
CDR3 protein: CASSPPGLLTDTQYF

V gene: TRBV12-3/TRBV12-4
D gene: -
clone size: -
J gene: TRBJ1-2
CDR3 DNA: TGTGCCAGCAGTTCGGGGGGGCGCCGAGGCTACACCTTC
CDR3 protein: CASSSGGRRGYTF

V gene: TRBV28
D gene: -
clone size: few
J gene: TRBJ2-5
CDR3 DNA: TGTGCCAGCAGTTTATGGGGAGTGAGGGACACCCAACAACAAGAGACCCAGTACTTC
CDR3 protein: CASSLWGVRDTQQQETQYF

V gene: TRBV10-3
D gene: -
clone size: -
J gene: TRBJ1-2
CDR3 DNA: TGTGCCATCAGTGAGGAAGCCTATGGCTACACCTTC
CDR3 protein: CAISEEAYGYTF

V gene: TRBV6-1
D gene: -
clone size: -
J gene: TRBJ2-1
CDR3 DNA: TGTGCCAGCAGTGATAGGTGGAGGCAGGGAGTGACAGGGCAGTTCTTC
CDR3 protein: CASSDRWRQGVTGQFF

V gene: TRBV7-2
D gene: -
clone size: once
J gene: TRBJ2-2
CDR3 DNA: TGTGCCAGCAGCCCCCACATGGCCGCGAACACCGGGGAGCTGTTTTTT
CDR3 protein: CASSPHMAANTGELFF

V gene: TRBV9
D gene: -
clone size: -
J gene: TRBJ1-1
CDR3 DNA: TGTGCCAGCAGCCCGCGGTGGGGGGGGAACACTGAAGCTTTCTTT
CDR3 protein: CASSPRWGGNTEAFF

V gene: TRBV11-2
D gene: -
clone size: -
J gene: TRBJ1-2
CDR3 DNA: TGTGCCAGCAGCTCCGACAGCATCTATGGCTACACCTTC
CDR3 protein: CASSSDSIYGYTF

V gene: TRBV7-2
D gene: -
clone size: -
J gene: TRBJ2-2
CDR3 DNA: TGTGCCAGCAGCTTAGGGACTACCAACACCGGGGAGCTGTTTTTT
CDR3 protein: CASSLGTTNTGELFF

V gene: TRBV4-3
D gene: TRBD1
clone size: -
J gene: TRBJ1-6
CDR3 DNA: TGCGCCAGCAGCCAATCCTCGACAGGGGCAGATTCACCCCTCCACTTT
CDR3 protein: CASSQSSTGADSPLHF

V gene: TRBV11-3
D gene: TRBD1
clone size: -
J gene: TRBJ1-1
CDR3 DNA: TGTGCCAGCAGCCCCGGACAGGGGCTCACTGAAGCTTTCTTT
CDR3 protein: CASSPGQGLTEAFF

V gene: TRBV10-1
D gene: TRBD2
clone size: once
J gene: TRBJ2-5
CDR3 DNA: TGCGCCAGCAGTGAGACGGGGGGGCGACAAGAGACCCAGTACTTC
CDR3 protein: CASSETGGRQETQYF

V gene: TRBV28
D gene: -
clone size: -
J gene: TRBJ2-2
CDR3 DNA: TGTGCCAGCAGTTTGTTCGGGGGAGACACCGGGGAGCTGTTTTTT
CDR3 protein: CASSLFGGDTGELFF

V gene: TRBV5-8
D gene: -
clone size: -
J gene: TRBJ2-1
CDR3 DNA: TGTGCCAGCAGCTCAACAGGGGGGGGGTTCTTC
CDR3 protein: CASSSTGGGFF

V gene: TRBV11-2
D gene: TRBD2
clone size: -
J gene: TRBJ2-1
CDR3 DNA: TGTGCCAGCAGCCCAAGAAGATGGGACGGGGGGGCTGTCTACAATGAGCAGTTCTTC
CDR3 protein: CASSPRRWDGGAVYNEQFF

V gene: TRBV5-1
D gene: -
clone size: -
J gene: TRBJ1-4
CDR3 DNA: TGCGCCAGCAGCTCCGGGAGTACACCTAATGAAAAACTGTTTTTT
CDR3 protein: CASSSGSTPNEKLFF

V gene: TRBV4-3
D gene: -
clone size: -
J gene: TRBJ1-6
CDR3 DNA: TGCGCCAGCAGCCAAGATCACAGGACGGCGAGCTCCTATAATTCACCCCTCCACTTT
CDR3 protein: CASSQDHRTASSYNSPLHF

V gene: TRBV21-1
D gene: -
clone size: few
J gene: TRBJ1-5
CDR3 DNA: TGTGCCAGCAGCAAAGGATCCACAGGGGTGAGGCAGCCCCAGCATTTT
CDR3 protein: CASSKGSTGVRQPQHF

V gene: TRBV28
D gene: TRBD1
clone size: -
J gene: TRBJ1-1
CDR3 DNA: TGTGCCAGCAGTTCGACAGGGCTAAACACTGAAGCTTTCTTT
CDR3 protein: CASSSTGLNTEAFF

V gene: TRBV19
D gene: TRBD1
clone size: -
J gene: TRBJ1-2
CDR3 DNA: TGTGCCAGTAGTTCCCAGGGGGGCTATGGCTACACCTTC
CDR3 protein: CASSSQGGYGYTF

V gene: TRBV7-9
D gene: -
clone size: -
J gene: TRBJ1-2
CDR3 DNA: TGTGCCAGCAGCTCCGTATCGGAGGTGGTCTATGGCTACACCTTC
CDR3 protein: CASSSVSEVVYGYTF

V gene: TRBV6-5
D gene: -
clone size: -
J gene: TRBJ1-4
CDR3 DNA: TGTGCCAGCGGGCCAAGTGCAACTAATGAAAAACTGTTTTTT
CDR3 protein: CASGPSATNEKLFF

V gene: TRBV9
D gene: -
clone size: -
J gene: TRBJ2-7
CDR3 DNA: TGTGCCAGCAGCGTAGGGGGGGTTAGGGACTACGAGCAGTACTTC
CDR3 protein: CASSVGGVRDYEQYF

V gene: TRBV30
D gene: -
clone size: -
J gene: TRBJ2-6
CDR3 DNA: TGTGCCTGGATCCCCCCCAATGTTCGGATGAGGTCTGGGGCCAACGTCCTGACTTTC
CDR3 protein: CAWIPPNVRMRSGANVLTF

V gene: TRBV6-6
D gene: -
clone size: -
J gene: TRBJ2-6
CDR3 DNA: TGTGCCAGTCACCACAGCTCTGGGGCCAACGTCCTGACTTTC
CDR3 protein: CASHHSSGANVLTF

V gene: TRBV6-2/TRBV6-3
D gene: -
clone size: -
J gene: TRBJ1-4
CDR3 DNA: TGTGCCAGCAGTGCAAACAGGGTCGTGAATGAAAAACTGTTTTTT
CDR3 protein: CASSANRVVNEKLFF

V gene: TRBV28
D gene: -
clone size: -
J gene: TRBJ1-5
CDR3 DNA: TGTGCCAGCAATGGCGGGGGGCTAGAGGCCCAGCATTTT
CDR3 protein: CASNGGGLEAQHF

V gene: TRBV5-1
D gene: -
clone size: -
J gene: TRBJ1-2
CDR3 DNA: TGCGCCAGCAGCCCCGGGAGAGGGGACTACACCTTC
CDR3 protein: CASSPGRGDYTF

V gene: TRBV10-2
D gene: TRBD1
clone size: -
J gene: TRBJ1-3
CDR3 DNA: TGCGCCAGCAGTGCAGGGACAGGTCGAGTCGACACCATATATTTT
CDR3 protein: CASSAGTGRVDTIYF

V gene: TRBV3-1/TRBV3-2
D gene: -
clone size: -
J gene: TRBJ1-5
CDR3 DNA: TGTGCCAGCAGCCAAGACGATCAGCCCCAGCATTTT
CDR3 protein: CASSQDDQPQHF

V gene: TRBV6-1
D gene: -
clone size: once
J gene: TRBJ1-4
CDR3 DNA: TGTGCCAGCAGTGATTATGGGGGGAGAGGGAATGAAAAACTGTTTTTT
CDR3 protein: CASSDYGGRGNEKLFF

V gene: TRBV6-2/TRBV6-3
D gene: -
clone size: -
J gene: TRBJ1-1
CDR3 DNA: TGTGCCAGCAGTTACTCCGGACAGTCGAACACTGAAGCTTTCTTT
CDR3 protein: CASSYSGQSNTEAFF

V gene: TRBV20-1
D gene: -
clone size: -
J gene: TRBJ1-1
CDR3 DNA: TGCAGTGCTAGTGCGGGGGGCCCGAGGATGTCCACTGAAGCTTTCTTT
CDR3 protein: CSASAGGPRMSTEAFF

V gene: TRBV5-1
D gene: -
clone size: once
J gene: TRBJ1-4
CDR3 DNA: TGCGCCAGCAGCTCAGACAGGTCGGTCAAAAAACTGTTTTTT
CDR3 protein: CASSSDRSVKKLFF

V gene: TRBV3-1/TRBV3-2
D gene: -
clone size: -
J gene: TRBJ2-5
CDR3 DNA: TGTGCCAGCAGCCGAGGCCAGAGGCAAGAGACCCAGTACTTC
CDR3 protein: CASSRGQRQETQYF

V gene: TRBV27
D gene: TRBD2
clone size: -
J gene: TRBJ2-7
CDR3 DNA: TGTGCCAGCAGTTCTTCCGGGACAGCGGGGGGGCAGTACTTC
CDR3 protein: CASSSSGTAGGQYF

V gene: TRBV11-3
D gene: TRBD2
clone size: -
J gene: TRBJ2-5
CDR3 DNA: TGTGCCAGCAGCTCCCTAGGACTAGCGGGGCTAGAGACCCAGTACTTC
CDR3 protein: CASSSLGLAGLETQYF

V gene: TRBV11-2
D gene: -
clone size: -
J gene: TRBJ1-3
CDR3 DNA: TGTGCCAGCAGCCGCCTGGGAACGACAGATACACCTGGAAACACCATATATTTT
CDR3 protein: CASSRLGTTDTPGNTIYF

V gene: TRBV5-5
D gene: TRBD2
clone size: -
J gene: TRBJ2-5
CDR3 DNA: TGTGCCAGCAGCCGACTAGCGGGGGGGCCCCTCTATGAGACCCAGTACTTC
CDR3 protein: CASSRLAGGPLYETQYF

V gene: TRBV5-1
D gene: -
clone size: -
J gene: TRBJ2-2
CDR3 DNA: TGCGCCAGCAGCTTGGAGTCGGGGGTAGGGGAGCTGTTTTTT
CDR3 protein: CASSLESGVGELFF

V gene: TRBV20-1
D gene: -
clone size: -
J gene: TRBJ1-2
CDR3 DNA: TGCAGTGCTAGGTACCTTGGCGGCTACACCTTC
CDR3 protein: CSARYLGGYTF

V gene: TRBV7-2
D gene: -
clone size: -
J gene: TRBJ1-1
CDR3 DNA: TGTGCCAGCAGCTTAGAGGCCCCCGTGGAGGCTTTCTTT
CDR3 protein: CASSLEAPVEAFF

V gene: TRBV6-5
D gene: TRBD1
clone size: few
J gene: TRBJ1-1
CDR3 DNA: TGTGCCAGCAGTCCCGGACAGGGGAAGGCTGAAGCTTTCTTT
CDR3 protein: CASSPGQGKAEAFF

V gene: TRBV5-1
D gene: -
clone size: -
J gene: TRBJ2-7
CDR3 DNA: TGCGCCAGCAGCCTCAACAGGAACCCGCCCTTGTACGAGCAGTACTTC
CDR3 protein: CASSLNRNPPLYEQYF

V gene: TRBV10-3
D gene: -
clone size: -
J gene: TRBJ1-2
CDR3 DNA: TGTGCCACCGGGGACACCGACTATGGCTACACCTTC
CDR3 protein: CATGDTDYGYTF